The present entry profiles one T cell receptor beta chain with its context. Method: immunoSEQ multiplex PCR; TCRdb's copy keeps in-frame clones and lacks some. The top ten clones hold around 3.8% of a sample with approximately 160,000 clones, roughly 90% of them seen once. These data are taken from a study of cytomegalovirus exposure and HLA in healthy donors. Per the germline V gene, CDR1 is SGHAT and CDR2 is FQNNGV. The CDR3 is made up of 17 amino acids. The V gene end was trimmed by 5 bases and the J gene end by 2 bases; junction bases not matched to a gene: 11. The TCR was taken from a young man in good health and CMV-seropositive. This chain links TRBV11-2 with TRBJ2-7; 11 bases align to TRBD2. Sequenced sample: PBMCs. The CDR3 loop is CASSPGRGLAEPYEQYF. The DNA of the CDR3 is TGTGCCAGCAGCCCAGGGCGGGGACTAGCGGAACCCTACGAGCAGTACTTC.